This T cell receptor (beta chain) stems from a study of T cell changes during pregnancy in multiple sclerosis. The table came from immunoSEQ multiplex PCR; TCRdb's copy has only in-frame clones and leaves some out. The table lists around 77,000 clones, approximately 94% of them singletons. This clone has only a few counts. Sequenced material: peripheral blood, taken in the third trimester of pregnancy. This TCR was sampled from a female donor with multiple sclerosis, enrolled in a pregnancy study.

The CDR3, as DNA: TGTGCCAGCAGCCCTCAACAGGGCTGGAACACTGAAGCTTTCTTT. This sequence encodes CASSPQQGWNTEAFF. This chain uses TRBV9 with TRBJ1-1; tentatively, D is TRBD1 (6 bases). Per germline, CDR1 SGDLS and CDR2 YYNGEE. This CDR3 is built from 15 residues. V was cut by 4 bases and J by 1 base, with 14 bases left in between.